This T cell receptor (beta chain) derives from a study of T-cell reconstitution after alpha-beta-depleted transplantation in children. Findings of the study overall: Reported findings indicate that, about two months after transplant, alpha-beta T cells came from several hundred expanded clones, which were derived from non-depleted graft cells. T-cell counts and diversity at one year post-transplant came mainly from newly produced T cells. Surviving recipient T cells and intrathymic progenitors accounted for some patients' high TCRbeta diversity at day 60.

This clonotype was detected ten times or more. The antigen remains undetermined. Germline V gene lookup returns CDR1 SQVTM and CDR2 ANQGSEA. V was shortened by 7 bases and J by 3 bases, with 7 bases between the two germline ends. This CDR3 comprises 10 residues. It was with unique molecular identifiers that the TCRbeta library was prepared. Using its own MiXCR run on the PCR reads, TCRdb lists one record per CDR3 protein. This sample carries 32,000 or so distinct CDR3 sequences, around 7% of them seen once, and the ten largest clones take around 30%. The sample in question was peripheral blood, obtained 60 days after TCRalphabeta/CD19-depleted stem cell transplant. The genes are TRBV29-1 and TRBJ2-7, with D possibly matching TRBD1 (5 bases). The receptor was derived from a child under two years old who had a stem cell transplant for acute myeloid leukemia, so the T cells may come from the graft donor. For the CDR3, the DNA is TGCAGCGCCCAGGGCTACGAGCAGTACTTC. Residues: CSAQGYEQYF.